The 22 T cell receptor beta chains given below trace back to one sample, sequenced in a study of cytomegalovirus exposure and HLA in healthy donors. The PCR ran on 60 Vbeta and 13 Jbeta primers. Libraries were prepared by immunoSEQ multiplex PCR; TCRdb keeps only in-frame clonotypes and omits some of them. Of 90,000 to 150,000 clones listed, around 78% were seen once; the top ten hold 2.5% to 3.5%. The specimen sequenced was PBMCs. The receptor set was obtained from a woman aged 25 to 45 in good health and CMV-seropositive.

This chain joins TRBV27 and TRBJ2-6, with 9 bases fitting TRBD1. Germline trimming cut 5 bases from V and 0 bases from J; bases unmatched to any gene: 5. Per the germline V gene, CDR1 is MNHEY and CDR2 is SMNVEV (reference sequence). The CDR3 contains 17 residues. CDR3 nucleotides: TGTGCCAGCAGTGAGACAGGGGGTTACTCTGGGGCCAACGTCCTGACTTTC. Its translation is CASSETGGYSGANVLTF.

This clone was seen more than once but under ten times. This chain uses TRBV7-2 with TRBJ2-7, with D possibly matching TRBD2 (6 bases). Trimming took off 11 bases at V and 6 bases at J, with 17 bases between the two ends. The CDR3 is 12 residues long. Germline-derived CDR1 and CDR2 are SGHTA and FQGNSA. The CDR3 loop reads CAAGPGLLEQYF. CDR3 DNA sequence: TGTGCCGCAGGACCAGGACTACTCGAGCAGTACTTC.

J is TRBJ2-2 and V is TRBV5-4; 10 bases line up with TRBD1. Germline CDR1 reads SGHNT; CDR2 reads YYREEE (reference sequence). The V segment lost 5 bases and the J segment 4 bases; nucleotides outside the gene matches: 8. The CDR3 loop spans 16 amino acids. The DNA for the CDR3 is TGTGCCAGCAGTCCTAGTGACAGGGGGCGCACCGGGGAGCTGTTTTTT. Its protein product is CASSPSDRGRTGELFF.

V gene TRBV28 combines with J gene TRBJ1-1; maybe TRBD1 (6 bases). There are 13 residues in the CDR3. Germline V CDR1 and CDR2: MDHEN, SYDVKM. V lost 1 base and J lost 7, with 10 bases in between. The CDR3, as DNA: TGTGCCAGCAGTTTATCGGGGGGCATTGAAGCTTTCTTT. The encoded protein is CASSLSGGIEAFF.

A single count supports this clone. The chain recombines TRBV29-1 with TRBJ2-1; 9 bases align to TRBD2. Germline CDR1 and CDR2: SQVTM and ANQGSEA. V lost 4 bases and J lost 4; bases outside the gene matches: 5. This CDR3 contains 14 residues. CDR3 region: CSVVETSGYNEQFF. In DNA form, the CDR3 reads TGCAGCGTTGTAGAGACTAGCGGTTACAATGAGCAGTTCTTC.

This clone has a single count. One end of the junction is discordant with germline, which a read error may explain. The chain has TRBV7-9 and TRBJ2-5; the match to TRBD2 covers 8 bases. The CDR3 is made up of 15 amino acids. Looked up from germline, CDR1 is SEHNR and CDR2 is FQNEAQ (reference sequence). In nucleotides, the CDR3 is TGTTCCAGCAGCCCCCCCGGGGGGGAGGTTGAGACCCAGTACTTC. Its translation is CSSSPPGGEVETQYF.

This clone was detected a few times. The V and J genes are TRBV7-6 and TRBJ2-3; 7 bases agree with TRBD1. With 5 bases clipped from V and 4 bases from J, the junction kept 9 bases outside the gene matches. This CDR3 has 15 residues. Germline V gives CDR1 SGHVS, CDR2 FNYEAQ. The DNA of the CDR3 is TGTGCCAGCAGCCATTCGACAGGGTCTCCAGATACGCAGTATTTT. Translating gives CASSHSTGSPDTQYF.

With regard to this clone: One end of the junction fails to match germline, which may point to a read error. This sequence joins TRBV7-9 and TRBJ1-2, with D tentatively TRBD1 (5 bases). This CDR3 is built from 13 residues. Germline CDR1 SEHNR, CDR2 FQNEAQ (reference sequence). DNA for the CDR3: TGTTCCAGCAGCCCCCCTACGCGGGGCGGCTACACCTTC. It codes for CSSSPPTRGGYTF.

This clone counts as medium-sized. The rearrangement joins TRBV19 to TRBJ1-2; 8 bases match TRBD1. There are 13 residues in the CDR3. The V segment lost 3 bases and the J segment 8 bases; nucleotides outside the gene matches: 5. Germline V gives CDR1 LNHDA, CDR2 SQIVND (reference sequence). The CDR3 loop reads CASSISGGVGYTF. The CDR3 bases are TGTGCCAGTAGTATTTCAGGGGGCGTCGGCTACACCTTC.

J is TRBJ2-7 and V is TRBV6-6; 7 positions agree with TRBD2. The CDR3 length is 16 residues. V shed 4 bases, J shed 0 bases, and the junction held 9 bases outside the gene matches. Germline V lookup: CDR1 MNHNY, CDR2 SVGAGI (reference sequence). The CDR3: CASSSPGEGVSYEQYF. The DNA for the CDR3 is TGTGCCAGCAGTTCCCCCGGGGAGGGTGTCTCCTACGAGCAGTACTTC.

The rearrangement joins TRBV7-9 to TRBJ1-1; 9 nucleotides line up with TRBD1. Germline trimming cut 5 bases from V and 10 bases from J; bases unmatched to any gene: 8. The CDR3 sequence is 13 residues long. Germline CDR1 reads SEHNR; CDR2 reads FQNEAQ (reference sequence). CDR3 coding DNA: TGTGCCAGCAGCCGAACCGGACAGGGGAGAGCTTTCTTT. As protein: CASSRTGQGRAFF.

This clone was observed a single time. The chain links TRBV4-1 to TRBJ1-1, with D perhaps TRBD1 (5 bases). CDR1 is MGHRA and CDR2 is YSYEKL in the germline V gene. With 0 bases removed from V and 8 bases from J, the gap between germline ends came to 13 bases. The CDR3 has 14 amino acids. The CDR3 protein is CASSQDLGRREAFF. Here the CDR3 DNA reads TGCGCCAGCAGCCAAGATCTGGGGCGGAGAGAAGCTTTCTTT.

This clone was seen only once. The chain recombines TRBV30 with TRBJ1-1; weak D call: TRBD1 (5 bases). Trimming stripped 4 bases from V and 1 base from J, with 10 bases between. Germline loops: CDR1 GTSNPN, CDR2 SVGIG (reference sequence). The CDR3 runs 13 residues. Here the CDR3 reads CAWTQETNTEAFF. CDR3 in DNA: TGTGCCTGGACACAGGAAACGAACACTGAAGCTTTCTTT. Using reference TRBV30 and TRBJ1-1 for the parts outside the CDR3, the full variable domain is SQTIHQWPATLVQPVGSPLSLECTVEGTSNPNLYWYRQAAGRGLQLLFYSVGIGQISSEVPQNLSASRPQDRQFILSSKKLLLSDSGFYLCAWTQETNTEAFFGQGTRLTVV.

The chain joins TRBV4-1 to TRBJ1-2, with no clear D. The length of the CDR3 is 14 residues. Trimming took 2 bases from V and 2 from J, leaving 9 bases between them. In germline, CDR1 is MGHRA, CDR2 YSYEKL. The chain's CDR3 is CASSQPGTNYGYTF. The CDR3 DNA is TGCGCCAGCAGCCAACCGGGTACAAACTATGGCTACACCTTC.

There are a few counts of this clone. The gene calls are TRBV10-2 and TRBJ2-2; tentative D call: TRBD1 (6 bases). The germline V gene has CDR1 WSHSY and CDR2 SAAADI. The CDR3 totals 12 residues. Trimming took off 9 bases at V and 4 bases at J, with 9 bases between the two ends. This chain's CDR3 is CASAGATGELFF. CDR3 nucleotides: TGCGCCAGTGCAGGGGCCACCGGGGAGCTGTTTTTT.

V usage is TRBV28 and J usage is TRBJ1-2; perhaps TRBD1 as D (5 bases). Trimming took 3 bases from V and 8 from J, leaving 13 bases between them. Germline V gene data show CDR1 as MDHEN and CDR2 as SYDVKM. This CDR3 is built from 13 residues. The CDR3 DNA is TGTGCCAGCAGTTTTTCGGGGGGGGGAGGCTACACCTTC. Its translation: CASSFSGGGGYTF.

V is TRBV6-1 and J is TRBJ1-2; 10 bases match TRBD1. V shed 5 bases, J shed 1 base, and the junction held 4 bases outside the gene matches. CDR3 length: 15 amino acids. Looked up from germline, CDR1 is MNHNS and CDR2 is SASEGT. The CDR3 DNA sequence: TGTGCCAGCAGTCAGTGGACAGGGGGTAACTATGGCTACACCTTC. Encoded protein: CASSQWTGGNYGYTF.

The V and J genes are TRBV4-3 and TRBJ2-2; D may be TRBD2 (5 bases). Germline CDR1 is LGHNA and CDR2 is YSLEER. CDR3 length: 14 residues. V lost 4 bases and J 8 bases, leaving 14 bases between the germline ends. CDR3 region: CASSPDSDRGELFF. For the CDR3, the DNA is TGCGCCAGCAGCCCGGACTCCGACCGAGGGGAGCTGTTTTTT.

CDR3 in DNA: TGTGCCAGCAGTTACACGGGCTCGGCGGGCACTGAAGCTTTCTTT. Its protein is CASSYTGSAGTEAFF. This sequence joins TRBV6-5 and TRBJ1-1; D gene uncertain. The germline V and J ends were trimmed by 2 bases and 4 bases, with 14 bases remaining between them. In germline, CDR1 is MNHEY, CDR2 SVGAGI. This CDR3 spans 15 amino acids.

The gene calls are TRBV5-6 and TRBJ1-1; D is uncertain. Germline V gene lookup returns CDR1 SGHDT and CDR2 YYEEEE. This CDR3 is 13 amino acids long. The V end lost 0 bases, the J end lost 8 bases, and 11 bases lay between the germline ends. The CDR3 nucleotides read TGTGCCAGCAGCTTGGCCGGGGTGTTCGAAGCTTTCTTT. The encoded protein is CASSLAGVFEAFF.

The chain links TRBV5-1 to TRBJ2-5, with 8 bases aligning to TRBD1. V gave up 4 bases and J gave up 3 bases; unmatched junction bases: 5. Germline loops: CDR1 SGHRS, CDR2 YFSETQ. The CDR3 covers 14 residues. The CDR3 spells CASSRTGNEETQYF. The CDR3 region has the DNA TGCGCCAGCAGCCGGACAGGGAATGAAGAGACCCAGTACTTC.

J is TRBJ2-2 and V is TRBV6-1, with 8 bases matching TRBD1. J gave up 1 base and V 5 bases, and 3 bases lay outside the gene matches. This CDR3 region has 15 residues. The germline gives CDR1 MNHNS, CDR2 SASEGT. The CDR3 protein is CASSPTGVNTGELFF. The CDR3 coding sequence is TGTGCCAGCAGTCCGACAGGGGTGAACACCGGGGAGCTGTTTTTT.